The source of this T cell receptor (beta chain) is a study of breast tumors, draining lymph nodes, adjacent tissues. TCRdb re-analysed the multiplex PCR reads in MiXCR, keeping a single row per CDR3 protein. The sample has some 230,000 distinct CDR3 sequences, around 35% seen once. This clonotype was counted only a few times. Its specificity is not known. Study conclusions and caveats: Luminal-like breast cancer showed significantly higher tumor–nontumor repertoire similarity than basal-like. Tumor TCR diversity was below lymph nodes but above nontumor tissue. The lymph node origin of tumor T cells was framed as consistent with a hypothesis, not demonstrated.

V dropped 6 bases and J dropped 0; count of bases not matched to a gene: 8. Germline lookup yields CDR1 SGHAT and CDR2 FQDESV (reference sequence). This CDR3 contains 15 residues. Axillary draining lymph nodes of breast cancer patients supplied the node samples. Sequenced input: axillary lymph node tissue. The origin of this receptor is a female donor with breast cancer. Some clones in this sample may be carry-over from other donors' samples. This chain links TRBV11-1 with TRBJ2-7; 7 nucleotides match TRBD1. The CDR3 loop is CASSLQGTTSYEQYF. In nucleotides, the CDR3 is TGTGCCAGCAGTTTACAGGGGACCACCTCCTACGAGCAGTACTTC.